This T cell receptor (beta chain) was obtained from a study of T-cell reconstitution after alpha-beta-depleted transplantation in children. Preparation of the TCRbeta library was carried out with unique molecular identifiers. TCRdb recomputed calls from the PCR reads with MiXCR, one row per CDR3 protein. Of 83,000 or so distinct CDR3 sequences detected, 6.5% to 8.5% appear once; the ten largest clones hold 6.9%. This clonotype was seen repeatedly, ten times or more. This CDR3 has 15 residues. Germline CDR1 and CDR2: MNHNS and SASEGT. Trimming cost V 1 base and J 3 bases; bases outside gene matches: 3.

The gene calls are TRBV6-1 and TRBJ2-1; TRBD1 agrees at 7 bases. Sequencing was performed on PBMCs from the stem cell graft donor, taken from the stem cell graft. The source of this sequence is a human donor who donated a stem cell graft to a child with congenital amegakaryocytic thrombocytopenia. CDR3 nucleotide sequence: TGTGCCAGCAGTGAAGGACAGGGCAACTACAATGAGCAGTTCTTC. It specifies CASSEGQGNYNEQFF.